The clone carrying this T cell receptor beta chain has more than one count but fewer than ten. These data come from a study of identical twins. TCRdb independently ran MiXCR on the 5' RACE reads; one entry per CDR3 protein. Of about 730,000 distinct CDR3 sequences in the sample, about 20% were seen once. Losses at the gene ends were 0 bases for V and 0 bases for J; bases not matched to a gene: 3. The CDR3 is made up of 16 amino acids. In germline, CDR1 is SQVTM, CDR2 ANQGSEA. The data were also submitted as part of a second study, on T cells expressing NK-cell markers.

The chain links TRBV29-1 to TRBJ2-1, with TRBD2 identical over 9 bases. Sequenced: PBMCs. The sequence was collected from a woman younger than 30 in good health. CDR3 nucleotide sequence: TGCAGCGTTGAAGAAGGGACTAGCCGCTCCTACAATGAGCAGTTCTTC. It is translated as CSVEEGTSRSYNEQFF.